These 17 T cell receptor beta chains share one sample of origin, sequenced in a study of T cell responses to AZD1222 COVID-19 vaccine. Using immunoSEQ multiplex PCR, the repertoire was profiled, and TCRdb retains in-frame clones only, with some absent. The sample lists roughly 120,000 clones, about 90% seen once, with 6.5% to 8.5% in the top ten. This material consisted of peripheral blood, taken on day 0 of AZD1222 vaccination. The receptors come from an adult in good health.

V is TRBV30 and J is TRBJ1-5; D remains unclear. Trimming pared 0 bases from V and 4 bases from J, leaving 13 bases between. CDR3 length: 15 residues. Germline V gene data show CDR1 as GTSNPN and CDR2 as SVGIG (reference sequence). The CDR3 DNA is TGTGCCTGGAGTGTACGGGAAGGGCCTAATCAGCCCCAGCATTTT. Its translation: CAWSVREGPNQPQHF.

This rearrangement joins TRBV20-1 to TRBJ1-1; D is ambiguous. V lost 3 bases to trimming and J lost 6 bases, with 14 bases between them. CDR3 length equals 13 residues. Germline CDR1 DFQATT, CDR2 SNEGSKA (reference sequence). CDR3 protein: CSASPTDLPEAFF. The CDR3 DNA is TGCAGTGCTAGTCCCACAGATCTCCCTGAAGCTTTCTTT.

The rearrangement joins TRBV11-3 to TRBJ2-1; D is possibly TRBD2 (6 bases). This CDR3 contains 13 residues. Trimming pared 7 bases from V and 7 bases from J, leaving 14 bases between. Germline CDR1 SGHNT, CDR2 YENEEA. The CDR3 DNA is TGTGCCAGCACAAAGGGAGGCCGGAATGAGCAGTTCTTC. It codes for CASTKGGRNEQFF.

The chain has TRBV9 and TRBJ2-1, with D possibly being TRBD1 (6 bases). Germline V CDR1 and CDR2: SGDLS, YYNGEE. V was cut by 3 bases and J by 5 bases, with 21 bases left in between. The CDR3 spans 17 residues. Here the CDR3 reads CASSARFVAGEHNEQFF. CDR3 nucleotide sequence: TGTGCCAGCAGCGCACGTTTCGTAGCAGGGGAACACAATGAGCAGTTCTTC.

The gene calls are TRBV19 and TRBJ1-1; D possibly corresponds to TRBD1 (6 bases). Germline V CDR1 and CDR2: LNHDA, SQIVND (reference sequence). Deletions cut 10 bases from V and 2 bases from J, with 14 bases between. The CDR3 has 13 residues. CDR3 sequence: CAIGDRQNTEAFF. DNA of the CDR3: TGTGCCATAGGTGACAGGCAAAACACTGAAGCTTTCTTT.

The chain is built from TRBV29-1 and TRBJ2-1; 7 positions match TRBD1. The CDR3 consists of 15 residues. With 7 bases clipped from V and 4 bases from J, the junction kept 13 bases outside the gene matches. Germline V gives CDR1 SQVTM, CDR2 ANQGSEA. The DNA of the CDR3 is TGCAGCGCCCGAGGGGGCTTAGAGACTTACAATGAGCAGTTCTTC. Its translation: CSARGGLETYNEQFF.

The chain has TRBV2 and TRBJ1-2; D is unclear. The germline V gene has CDR1 SNHLY and CDR2 FYNNEI. V was pared by 6 bases and J by 1 base, with 12 bases between. This CDR3 has 14 amino acids. CDR3 bases: TGTGCCAGCAGGAGGGAACAGTTTAACTATGGCTACACCTTC. As protein: CASRREQFNYGYTF.

Here the CDR3 reads CASSESGNYGYTF. The CDR3 nucleotides are TGTGCCAGCAGTGAATCTGGTAACTATGGCTACACCTTC. The chain links TRBV25-1 to TRBJ1-2; D is unresolved. With 1 base removed from V and 1 base from J, the gap between germline ends came to 4 bases. Germline CDR1 MGHDK, CDR2 SYGVNS. The CDR3 covers 13 residues.

This rearrangement joins TRBV10-3 to TRBJ1-1, with D hard to call. The CDR3 consists of 12 residues. V lost 7 bases and J lost 1, with 7 bases in between. Germline CDR1 reads ENHRY; CDR2 reads SYGVKD. The CDR3 nucleotides read TGTGCCATCACGGGAGAGAACACTGAAGCTTTCTTT. Translated, it gives CAITGENTEAFF.

A single count supports this clone. The chain combines TRBV19 with TRBJ1-6; D ambiguous. The CDR3 sequence is 15 residues long. The germline V gene encodes CDR1 LNHDA and CDR2 SQIVND (reference sequence). Trimming removed 4 bases from V and 0 bases from J, with 7 bases in between. The CDR3 sequence is CASSSGSSYNSPLHF. CDR3 coding DNA: TGTGCCAGTAGTAGCGGAAGCTCCTATAATTCACCCCTCCACTTT.

V gene TRBV7-9 combines with J gene TRBJ1-1, with D unclear. From germline, CDR1 is SEHNR and CDR2 FQNEAQ (reference sequence). V was pared by 5 bases and J by 0 bases, with 10 bases between. The CDR3 covers 14 residues. The CDR3 nucleotides read TGTGCCAGCAGCCCGGAATACATGAACACTGAAGCTTTCTTT. It translates to CASSPEYMNTEAFF.

The V call is TRBV7-4, the J call TRBJ1-1, with 10 bases matching TRBD1. The germline CDR1 and CDR2 sequences are SGHVT and SQSDAQ. V dropped 5 bases and J dropped 3; count of bases not matched to a gene: 9. This CDR3 contains 16 residues. CDR3 in amino acids: CASSAGTGEKDTEAFF. In nucleotides, the CDR3 is TGTGCCAGCAGCGCAGGGACAGGGGAAAAGGACACTGAAGCTTTCTTT. Together with reference TRBV7-4 and TRBJ1-1, the CDR3 gives the full variable domain: GAGVSQSPRYKVAKRGRDVALRCDSISGHVTLYWYRQTLGQGSEVLTYSQSDAQRDKSGRPSGRFSAERPERSVSTLKIQRTEQGDSAVYLCASSAGTGEKDTEAFFGQGTRLTVV.

This clone was detected once. The chain couples TRBV10-3 to TRBJ1-5; 7 nucleotides line up with TRBD1. Unmatched junction bases numbered 9, after V lost 2 bases and J lost 2 bases. The CDR3 runs 17 residues. CDR1 and CDR2 from the germline V gene are ENHRY and SYGVKD. CDR3 bases: TGTGCCATCAGTGAGGGGGGAGGGGGCACCCGCAATCAGCCCCAGCATTTT. Amino acids: CAISEGGGGTRNQPQHF.

The rearrangement links TRBV5-4 to TRBJ2-3; 12 bases map to TRBD2. The germline V gene has CDR1 SGHNT and CDR2 YYREEE (reference sequence). CDR3 length: 15 residues. V dropped 4 bases and J dropped 6; count of bases not matched to a gene: 6. The DNA for the CDR3 is TGTGCCAGCAGCCCTAGCGGGAGGGCAGCCGATACGCAGTATTTT. It translates to CASSPSGRAADTQYF.

The J gene is TRBJ1-1, the V gene TRBV19; D not resolved. V lost 5 bases and J lost 6, with 13 bases in between. The CDR3 runs 13 residues. The germline gives CDR1 LNHDA, CDR2 SQIVND (reference sequence). The CDR3 spells CASSPRPGSEAFF. The DNA for the CDR3 is TGTGCCAGTAGTCCCAGGCCGGGATCTGAAGCTTTCTTT.

This clone came up a few times. The chain carries TRBV5-1 and TRBJ2-1, with a weak D call TRBD1 (5 bases). The CDR3 totals 14 residues. Germline CDR1 is SGHRS and CDR2 is YFSETQ. Trimming shortened V by 0 bases and J by 3 bases, and 7 bases separated the two germline ends. CDR3 DNA sequence: TGCGCCAGCAGCTTGGGACAGATCTACAATGAGCAGTTCTTC. Encoded protein: CASSLGQIYNEQFF.

This chain links TRBV7-2 with TRBJ1-2; a weak D match, TRBD1 (6 bases). V lost 2 bases and J 8 bases, leaving 15 bases between the germline ends. This CDR3 has 14 amino acids. The germline V gene encodes CDR1 SGHTA and CDR2 FQGNSA. CDR3 residues: CASSLWGAPGGYTF. CDR3 nucleotides: TGTGCCAGCAGCTTATGGGGGGCCCCGGGGGGCTACACCTTC. Drawing the rest from reference TRBV7-2 and TRBJ1-2, the complete variable domain is GAGVSQSPSNKVTEKGKDVELRCDPISGHTALYWYRQSLGQGLEFLIYFQGNSAPDKSGLPSDRFSAERTGGSVSTLTIQRTQQEDSAVYLCASSLWGAPGGYTFGSGTRLTVV.